The sequence of this T cell receptor (beta chain) was determined in a study of OX40 agonist ivuxolimab in advanced cancers. Comment on this clone: No antigen is known for it.

General study points: Patients who responded partially at 0.1-3.0 mg/kg showed clonal expansion ranking among the lowest. Not determined was the antigen specificity of the expanded peripheral T cells. Averaging showed that CD8+ T cells had more expanded clones than CD4+ did.

Data came from immunoSEQ multiplex PCR; TCRdb stores just in-frame clones and leaves some out. The sample yields 81,000 or so clones, roughly nine tenths seen once. The V end was cut by 2 bases, the J end by 9 bases, with 8 bases between. The CDR3 runs to 12 residues. Germline CDR1 is MNHNY and CDR2 is SVGAGI (reference sequence). The TCR originated in an adult with an advanced solid tumor such as melanoma, head and neck, liver or kidney cancer. The V and J genes are TRBV6-6 and TRBJ1-5; D remains unclear. The source was CD4+ or CD8+ T cells sorted from blood, collected in a trial of the OX40 agonist ivuxolimab. The CDR3 loop reads CASSYPVRPQHF. The CDR3 DNA is TGTGCCAGCAGTTACCCTGTCCGGCCCCAGCATTTT.